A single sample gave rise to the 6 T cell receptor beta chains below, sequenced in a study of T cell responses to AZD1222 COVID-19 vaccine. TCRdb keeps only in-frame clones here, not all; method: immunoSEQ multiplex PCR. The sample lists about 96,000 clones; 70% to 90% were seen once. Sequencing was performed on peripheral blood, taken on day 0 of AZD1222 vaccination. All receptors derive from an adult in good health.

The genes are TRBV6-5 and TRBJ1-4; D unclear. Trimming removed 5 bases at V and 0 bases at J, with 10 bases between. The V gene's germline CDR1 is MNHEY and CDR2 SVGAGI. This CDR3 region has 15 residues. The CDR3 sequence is CASSLTIATNEKLFF. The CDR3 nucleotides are TGTGCCAGCAGTCTGACAATTGCAACTAATGAAAAACTGTTTTTT.

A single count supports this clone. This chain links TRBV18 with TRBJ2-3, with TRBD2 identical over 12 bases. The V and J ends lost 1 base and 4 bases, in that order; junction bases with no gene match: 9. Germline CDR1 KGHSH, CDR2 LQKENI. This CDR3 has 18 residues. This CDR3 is CASSPRTSGGYGSDTQYF. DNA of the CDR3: TGTGCCAGCTCACCACGTACTAGCGGGGGGTACGGATCAGATACGCAGTATTTT. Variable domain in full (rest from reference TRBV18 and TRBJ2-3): NAGVMQNPRHLVRRRGQEARLRCSPMKGHSHVYWYRQLPEEGLKFMVYLQKENIIDESGMPKERFSAEFPKEGPSILRIQQVVRGDSAAYFCASSPRTSGGYGSDTQYFGPGTRLTVL.

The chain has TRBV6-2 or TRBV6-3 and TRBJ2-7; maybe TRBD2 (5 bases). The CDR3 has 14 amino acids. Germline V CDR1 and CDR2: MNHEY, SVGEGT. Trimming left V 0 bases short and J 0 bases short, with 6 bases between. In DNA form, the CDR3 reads TGTGCCAGCAGTTACTCGACTAACTCCTACGAGCAGTACTTC. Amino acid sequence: CASSYSTNSYEQYF.

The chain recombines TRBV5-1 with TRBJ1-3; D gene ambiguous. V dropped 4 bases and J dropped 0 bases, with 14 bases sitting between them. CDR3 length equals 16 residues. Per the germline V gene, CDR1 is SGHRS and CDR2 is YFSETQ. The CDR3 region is CASSPQDPNSGNTIYF. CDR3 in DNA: TGCGCCAGCAGCCCCCAGGACCCCAACTCTGGAAACACCATATATTTT.

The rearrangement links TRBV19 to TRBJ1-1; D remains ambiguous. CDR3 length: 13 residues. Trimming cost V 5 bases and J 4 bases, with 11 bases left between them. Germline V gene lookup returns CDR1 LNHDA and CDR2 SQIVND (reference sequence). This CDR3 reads CASSQAGPTEAFF. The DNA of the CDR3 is TGTGCCAGTAGTCAAGCCGGACCCACTGAAGCTTTCTTT.

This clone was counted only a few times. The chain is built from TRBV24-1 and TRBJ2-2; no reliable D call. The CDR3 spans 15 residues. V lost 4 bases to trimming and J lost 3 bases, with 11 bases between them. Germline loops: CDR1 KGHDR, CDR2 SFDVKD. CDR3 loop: CATSDASQDTGELFF. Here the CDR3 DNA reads TGTGCCACCAGTGACGCCTCCCAGGACACCGGGGAGCTGTTTTTT.